The present T cell receptor (beta chain) was sequenced within a study of T cell changes during pregnancy in multiple sclerosis. Here immunoSEQ multiplex PCR was the method, and the copy in TCRdb shows in-frame clones only, minus some. The sample consists of about 35,000 clones, over 90% of them appearing once. In germline, CDR1 is WNHNN, CDR2 SYGVQD (reference sequence). The CDR3 contains 14 residues. V shed 5 bases, J shed 7 bases, and the junction held 6 bases outside the gene matches. The sequences come from CD4+ T cells from peripheral blood mononuclear cells, collected in the second trimester of pregnancy. This TCR was sampled from a female donor with multiple sclerosis, enrolled in a pregnancy study. The rearrangement uses TRBV10-1 and TRBJ1-4; TRBD1 agrees at 8 bases. CDR3 DNA: TGCGCCAGCAGTCCAGGGGGCGTTGGTGAAAAACTGTTTTTT. It yields the protein CASSPGGVGEKLFF.